The 29 T cell receptor beta chains reported below all come from one sample, sequenced in a study of response to subunit inactivated influenza vaccine. TCRdb reprocessed the RT-PCR reads with MiXCR, giving one entry per CDR3 protein. The table records about half a million distinct CDR3 sequences, roughly 11% of them present only once. The source material was PBMCs from blood, sampled roughly 46 days after vaccination. These receptors were taken from a man over 45 who received an inactivated influenza vaccine.

The V and J genes are TRBV28 and TRBJ2-6; D might be TRBD2 (6 bases). In germline, CDR1 is MDHEN, CDR2 SYDVKM. V gave up 6 bases and J gave up 1 base, with 19 bases separating them. The CDR3 runs to 18 residues. CDR3 sequence reads: CASSPGLAGLSGANVLTF. In nucleotides, the CDR3 is TGTGCCAGCAGCCCCGGGCTCGCGGGATTGTCTGGGGCCAACGTCCTGACTTTC.

The J gene is TRBJ1-5, the V gene TRBV3-1; D might be TRBD1 (5 bases). CDR3 size: 15 residues. Germline CDR1 and CDR2: LGHDT and YNNKEL (reference sequence). Trimming took 1 base from V and 5 from J, leaving 12 bases between them. CDR3 protein: CASSQARQGDQPQHF. The DNA for the CDR3 is TGTGCCAGCAGCCAAGCCCGGCAGGGCGATCAGCCCCAGCATTTT.

The chain uses TRBV6-2 or TRBV6-3 and TRBJ1-2; 7 positions agree with TRBD1. V lost 0 bases and J lost 1; bases outside the gene matches: 5. This CDR3 comprises 16 residues. CDR1 and CDR2 (germline): MNHEY, SVGEGT. CDR3 sequence: CASSYSRGQRNYGYTF. CDR3 in DNA: TGTGCCAGCAGTTACTCGAGGGGACAGCGTAACTATGGCTACACCTTC.

This clonotype was observed a handful of times. The chain couples TRBV15 to TRBJ2-3; D call uncertain. Germline CDR1 LNHNV, CDR2 YYDKDF (reference sequence). The CDR3 extends over 16 amino acids. V lost 3 bases and J 2 bases, leaving 15 bases between the germline ends. CDR3 in amino acids: CATSSFAVLPTDTQYF. In nucleotides, the CDR3 is TGTGCCACCAGCAGTTTTGCGGTTCTACCCACAGATACGCAGTATTTT.

The chain uses TRBV4-1 and TRBJ1-2; D is perhaps TRBD1 (6 bases). Germline CDR1 reads MGHRA; CDR2 reads YSYEKL. The CDR3 covers 15 residues. V was clipped by 1 base and J by 6 bases, with 15 bases between them. The CDR3 here is CASSQVPGAWDGYTF. The CDR3 bases are TGCGCCAGCAGCCAAGTGCCGGGGGCTTGGGATGGCTACACCTTC.

V usage is TRBV5-8 and J usage is TRBJ2-3; no reliable D call. Germline assignment: CDR1 SGHTS and CDR2 YDEGEE. This CDR3 is 15 amino acids long. The ends were cut back, 4 bases at V and 2 bases at J, with 14 bases in the middle. CDR3 nucleotide sequence: TGTGCCAGCAGCCAAACACAGATTTACACAGATACGCAGTATTTT. Encoded protein: CASSQTQIYTDTQYF.

The chain couples TRBV5-6 to TRBJ2-1; D possibly corresponds to TRBD2 (5 bases). Trimming took off 4 bases at V and 12 bases at J, with 14 bases between the two ends. The CDR3 sequence is 12 residues long. Germline CDR1 SGHDT, CDR2 YYEEEE. The CDR3 sequence: CASSPGSERQFF. In DNA form, the CDR3 reads TGTGCCAGCAGCCCGGGGTCCGAAAGGCAGTTCTTC.

This clonotype was recorded a few times. The chain recombines TRBV20-1 with TRBJ2-3, with TRBD2 matching over 7 bases. Germline trimming cut 5 bases from V and 5 bases from J; bases unmatched to any gene: 10. The CDR3 contains 14 residues. Germline assignment: CDR1 DFQATT and CDR2 SNEGSKA (reference sequence). The CDR3 DNA is TGCAGTGCTCGGGACTATCTGGGGCAAGATACGCAGTATTTT. It is translated as CSARDYLGQDTQYF.

In its sample, this clonotype was seen a few times. V and J are TRBV12-3 or TRBV12-4 and TRBJ2-5; 7 bases line up with TRBD1. V shed 8 bases, J shed 6 bases, and the junction held 9 bases outside the gene matches. The CDR3 has 13 amino acids. The CDR3 reads CASEPTGVKTQYF. DNA for the CDR3: TGTGCCAGCGAACCTACAGGGGTGAAGACCCAGTACTTC.

This rearrangement joins TRBV2 to TRBJ2-5, with 7 bases lining up with TRBD1. Germline assignment: CDR1 SNHLY and CDR2 FYNNEI. The CDR3 spans 15 residues. J was trimmed by 5 bases and V by 4 bases; bases with no gene match: 10. The CDR3 loop is CASSAATGSWETQYF. The CDR3 nucleotides are TGTGCCAGCAGTGCCGCGACAGGGTCTTGGGAGACCCAGTACTTC.

The chain is built from TRBV9 and TRBJ1-4; no firm D call. V was cut by 0 bases and J by 0 bases, with 3 bases left in between. CDR3 length equals 14 residues. In germline, CDR1 is SGDLS, CDR2 YYNGEE. The CDR3 sequence: CASSVGATNEKLFF. The CDR3 DNA reads TGTGCCAGCAGCGTAGGAGCAACTAATGAAAAACTGTTTTTT.

This chain joins TRBV11-1 and TRBJ2-1, with unresolved D. Germline values: CDR1 SGHAT, CDR2 FQDESV (reference sequence). CDR3 length: 19 residues. Trimming removed 1 base at V and 0 bases at J, with 19 bases between. CDR3 DNA sequence: TGTGCCAGCAGCTTAGGGTTGGCTGCCCGAAGTAGCTCCTACAATGAGCAGTTCTTC. Amino acid sequence: CASSLGLAARSSSYNEQFF.

This chain joins TRBV12-3 or TRBV12-4 and TRBJ1-1; D is ambiguous. The CDR3 has 13 residues. Trimming stripped 8 bases from V and 6 bases from J, with 16 bases between. This CDR3 reads CASVSWSVAEAFF. The CDR3 DNA sequence: TGTGCCAGCGTTTCTTGGTCCGTGGCTGAAGCTTTCTTT.

V usage is TRBV14 and J usage is TRBJ1-2; unclear D gene. In germline, CDR1 is SGHDN, CDR2 FVKESK. The CDR3 is 13 residues long. Between the trimmed V and J ends, which lost 4 bases and 8 bases, there was a span of 14 bases. The CDR3 is CASSPHGSQGYTF. The CDR3, as DNA: TGTGCCAGCAGCCCACACGGGTCCCAGGGCTACACCTTC.

This clonotype has ten or more counts. This chain uses TRBV5-1 with TRBJ2-7; D unclear. This CDR3 contains 12 residues. Germline assignment: CDR1 SGHRS and CDR2 YFSETQ. V was shortened by 9 bases and J by 0 bases, with 10 bases between the two germline ends. The CDR3 DNA reads TGCGCCACTCCGACACACTCCTACGAGCAGTACTTC. This sequence encodes CATPTHSYEQYF.

The chain couples TRBV7-8 to TRBJ2-3; TRBD2 aligns across 10 bases. CDR1 and CDR2 (germline): SGHVS, FQNEAQ. With V trimmed by 5 bases and J by 9 bases, 11 bases remained unmatched. This CDR3 is built from 15 residues. CDR3 residues: CASSPGLAVRATQYF. The CDR3 nucleotides are TGTGCCAGCAGCCCCGGACTAGCGGTTCGGGCCACGCAGTATTTT.

This clonotype showed up just a few times. V usage is TRBV5-1 and J usage is TRBJ2-2; D perhaps matches TRBD2 (6 bases). Germline CDR1 and CDR2: SGHRS and YFSETQ. This CDR3 region has 14 residues. Trimming removed 4 bases at V and 6 bases at J, with 13 bases between. The CDR3 region is CASSPEAGPGELFF. The CDR3 bases are TGCGCCAGCAGCCCGGAGGCGGGACCCGGGGAGCTGTTTTTT. Drawing the rest from reference TRBV5-1 and TRBJ2-2, the complete variable domain is KAGVTQTPRYLIKTRGQQVTLSCSPISGHRSVSWYQQTPGQGLQFLFEYFSETQRNKGNFPGRFSGRQFSNSRSEMNVSTLELGDSALYLCASSPEAGPGELFFGEGSRLTVL.

The rearrangement links TRBV20-1 to TRBJ1-3; D might be TRBD1 (6 bases). Germline assignment: CDR1 DFQATT and CDR2 SNEGSKA (reference sequence). There are 15 residues in the CDR3. The ends were cut back, 0 bases at V and 3 bases at J, with 12 bases in the middle. The DNA for the CDR3 is TGCAGTGCTAGAGATATCAGGGGAGGTGGAAACACCATATATTTT. Its protein product is CSARDIRGGGNTIYF.

This clonotype appeared a few times. The chain combines TRBV12-3 or TRBV12-4 with TRBJ2-3; D is uncertain. The V end lost 3 bases, the J end lost 11 bases, and 15 bases lay between the germline ends. The CDR3 loop spans 13 amino acids. The CDR3 region is CASSFGPDRVQYF. The CDR3 nucleotides read TGTGCCAGCAGTTTTGGTCCTGACCGGGTGCAGTATTTT.

This clonotype has a handful of counts. The chain links TRBV12-3 or TRBV12-4 to TRBJ1-5; 8 nucleotides agree with TRBD1. Trimming removed 3 bases from V and 7 bases from J; junction bases left unmatched: 5. The CDR3 covers 14 residues. In DNA, the CDR3 is TGTGCCAGCAGTTTCGGTGCAGGGGGCCAGCCCCAGCATTTT. Its protein is CASSFGAGGQPQHF.

This clonotype appeared a few times. The chain employs TRBV7-9 and TRBJ1-5; 8 bases line up with TRBD1. The CDR3 runs 14 residues. The germline gives CDR1 SEHNR, CDR2 FQNEAQ (reference sequence). V gave up 5 bases and J gave up 9 bases; unmatched junction bases: 9. The CDR3 coding sequence is TGTGCCAGCAGCGGGCCGACAGGGGATCTGCCCCAGCATTTT. Translating gives CASSGPTGDLPQHF.

The chain joins TRBV20-1 to TRBJ2-2; TRBD1 aligns across 7 bases. The V segment lost 4 bases and the J segment 4 bases; nucleotides outside the gene matches: 9. The germline gives CDR1 DFQATT, CDR2 SNEGSKA (reference sequence). The CDR3 runs 15 residues. The CDR3 DNA reads TGCAGTGCTAAGTTTACAGGGGTGGGCACCGGGGAGCTGTTTTTT. It specifies CSAKFTGVGTGELFF.

This clonotype was seen more than once but under ten times. The CDR3 protein is CASSLFLTGVNEQFF. CDR3 nucleotides: TGTGCCAGCAGTTTATTCTTGACAGGGGTCAATGAGCAGTTCTTC. The J gene is TRBJ2-1, the V gene TRBV28; 8 bases fit TRBD1. CDR3 size: 15 residues. CDR1 is MDHEN and CDR2 is SYDVKM in the germline V gene. V gave up 1 base and J gave up 6 bases; unmatched junction bases: 5.

This clonotype was counted a few times. CDR3 coding DNA: TGTGCCAGCAGCCACCCGGGAAACGACAGGGGTCAGACCCAGTACTTC. Translation gives CASSHPGNDRGQTQYF. The chain couples TRBV11-2 to TRBJ2-5; TRBD1 aligns across 8 bases. V was pared by 5 bases and J by 6 bases, with 14 bases of the junction left unmatched. The germline V gene has CDR1 SGHAT and CDR2 FQNNGV. The CDR3 loop spans 16 amino acids.

V is TRBV28 and J is TRBJ1-2; no clear D gene. Germline V gene data show CDR1 as MDHEN and CDR2 as SYDVKM. The CDR3 length is 13 residues. Trimming left V 8 bases short and J 5 bases short, with 15 bases between. This CDR3 reads CASLNVTQYGYTF. CDR3 in DNA: TGTGCCAGCCTTAATGTGACACAGTATGGCTACACCTTC.

The rearrangement joins TRBV10-3 to TRBJ2-7; 7 nucleotides align to TRBD1. CDR1 ENHRY and CDR2 SYGVKD come from the germline V gene. The V segment lost 3 bases and the J segment 4 bases; nucleotides outside the gene matches: 6. The CDR3 has 14 residues. CDR3 loop: CAISEDRVGYEQYF. In DNA form, the CDR3 reads TGTGCCATCAGTGAAGACAGGGTAGGGTACGAGCAGTACTTC.

The J gene is TRBJ1-6, the V gene TRBV12-3 or TRBV12-4; D unresolved. The germline V and J ends were trimmed by 1 base and 9 bases, with 7 bases remaining between them. This CDR3 comprises 13 residues. In DNA, the CDR3 is TGTGCCAGCAGTTTAGACAGTATTTCACCCCTCCACTTT. Amino acid sequence: CASSLDSISPLHF.

The chain links TRBV20-1 to TRBJ2-7; a weak D match, TRBD1 (6 bases). The germline CDR1 and CDR2 sequences are DFQATT and SNEGSKA (reference sequence). CDR3 length: 15 amino acids. V lost 0 bases, J lost 7 bases, and 19 bases lay in between. The CDR3 protein is CSARDLGQVGDEQYF. In nucleotides, the CDR3 is TGCAGTGCTAGAGATTTGGGACAAGTGGGCGATGAGCAGTACTTC.

This clonotype was detected many times. This sequence joins TRBV3-1 and TRBJ2-7; D ambiguous. Germline-derived CDR1 and CDR2 are LGHDT and YNNKEL (reference sequence). Deletions cut 3 bases from V and 6 bases from J, with 12 bases between. The CDR3 totals 13 residues. The CDR3 protein is CASSQRDKGEQYF. CDR3 bases: TGTGCCAGCAGCCAGAGAGATAAGGGCGAGCAGTACTTC.